The 17 T cell receptor beta chains reported below all come from one sample, sequenced in a study of response to subunit inactivated influenza vaccine. TCRdb reprocessed the RT-PCR reads with MiXCR, giving one entry per CDR3 protein. Here the sample spans approximately 530,000 distinct CDR3 sequences, 7.5% to 8.5% being singletons. The starting material was PBMCs from blood, obtained roughly 24 months after vaccination. These receptors originate from a man between 50 and 70 years old who received an inactivated influenza vaccine.

This chain links TRBV27 with TRBJ1-1; perhaps TRBD1 as D (6 bases). Trimming removed 3 bases from V and 1 base from J, with 12 bases in between. The length of the CDR3 is 15 residues. CDR1 and CDR2 (germline): MNHEY, SMNVEV (reference sequence). The CDR3 is CASSFIRGGNTEAFF. Written as DNA, the CDR3 is TGTGCCAGCAGTTTTATCAGGGGCGGGAACACTGAAGCTTTCTTT.

This clonotype was counted between two and nine times. V and J are TRBV5-1 and TRBJ2-7; 7 nucleotides line up with TRBD1. Trimming at V came to 4 bases and at J to 7 bases, leaving 8 bases not matched to a gene. Germline V CDR1 and CDR2: SGHRS, YFSETQ. CDR3 length equals 13 residues. Here the CDR3 DNA reads TGCGCCAGCAGCATAGACAGGGTAGCTGAGCAGTACTTC. Translating gives CASSIDRVAEQYF.

This clonotype was found many times. The chain employs TRBV6-2 or TRBV6-3 and TRBJ1-5; TRBD1 is a possible D gene (6 bases). Germline values: CDR1 MNHEY, CDR2 SVGEGT. V dropped 6 bases and J dropped 0 bases, with 12 bases sitting between them. The CDR3 has 15 residues. CDR3 region: CASSNDRPSNQPQHF. The DNA for the CDR3 is TGTGCCAGCAGCAACGACAGGCCTAGCAATCAGCCCCAGCATTTT.

Many counts were recorded for this clonotype. V gene TRBV6-6 combines with J gene TRBJ2-5, with TRBD1 matching over 10 bases. The CDR3 length is 13 residues. Germline V gene lookup returns CDR1 MNHNY and CDR2 SVGAGI (reference sequence). Trimming removed 5 bases from V and 5 bases from J; junction bases left unmatched: 2. The CDR3, as DNA: TGTGCCAGCAGTCGGGGACAGGGGGAGACCCAGTACTTC. Protein sequence: CASSRGQGETQYF.

This clonotype showed up just a few times. The CDR3 bases are TGTGCCAGCAGCCCGTCCCCCGGGACTAGCGGGAGTAGGAGTGAGACCCAGTACTTC. This gives the protein CASSPSPGTSGSRSETQYF. This chain connects TRBV11-1 to TRBJ2-5, with 14 bases fitting TRBD2. This CDR3 region has 19 residues. J lost 5 bases, V lost 5 bases, and 16 bases had no gene match. Germline lookup yields CDR1 SGHAT and CDR2 FQDESV (reference sequence).

This chain links TRBV5-1 with TRBJ1-2; 10 nucleotides agree with TRBD1. Trimming removed 3 bases from V and 4 bases from J; junction bases left unmatched: 6. Germline V gives CDR1 SGHRS, CDR2 YFSETQ. This CDR3 has 15 residues. The chain's CDR3 is CASSWGQGSSYGYTF. For the CDR3, the DNA is TGCGCCAGCAGCTGGGGACAGGGGAGTTCCTATGGCTACACCTTC.

The J gene is TRBJ1-1, the V gene TRBV10-3; TRBD1 is a possible D gene (5 bases). With 9 bases removed from V and 3 bases from J, the gap between germline ends came to 20 bases. The CDR3 has 15 amino acids. Germline V lookup: CDR1 ENHRY, CDR2 SYGVKD. CDR3 bases: TGTGCCATAAGGTTGTCGCAGGGCCGTCACACTGAAGCTTTCTTT. Its protein product is CAIRLSQGRHTEAFF.

Here the CDR3 reads CSVPKGDRGETQYF. The CDR3 nucleotides are TGCAGTGTCCCTAAAGGGGACAGGGGAGAGACCCAGTACTTC. The chain combines TRBV20-1 with TRBJ2-5; 10 nucleotides match TRBD1. CDR1 and CDR2 (germline): DFQATT, SNEGSKA (reference sequence). J gave up 4 bases and V 7 bases, and 9 bases lay outside the gene matches. The CDR3 totals 14 residues.

The chain links TRBV9 to TRBJ2-7, with D unclear. The CDR3 is 13 amino acids. Deletions cut 3 bases from V and 6 bases from J, with 13 bases between. CDR1 and CDR2 from the germline V gene are SGDLS and YYNGEE. In DNA, the CDR3 is TGTGCCAGCAGCGAAACCTCTGGCACCGAGCAGTACTTC. This translates into CASSETSGTEQYF.

A few counts support this clonotype. Written as DNA, the CDR3 is TGTGCCAGCAGCCAGGGCCACGGCAGAGGCAATCAGCCCCAGCATTTT. It specifies CASSQGHGRGNQPQHF. The chain couples TRBV4-2 to TRBJ1-5, with D unresolved. V gave up 3 bases and J gave up 2 bases, with 14 bases separating them. CDR1 and CDR2 (germline): LGHNA, YNFKEQ. The CDR3 consists of 16 residues.

This clonotype was seen repeatedly, ten times or more. The chain has TRBV11-2 and TRBJ2-3; no firm D call. Trimming took off 4 bases at V and 0 bases at J, with 14 bases between the two ends. The CDR3 loop spans 16 amino acids. The germline gives CDR1 SGHAT, CDR2 FQNNGV. The CDR3 loop reads CASSSLRGQSTDTQYF. The CDR3, as DNA: TGTGCCAGCAGCTCCCTCAGAGGCCAAAGCACAGATACGCAGTATTTT.

This clonotype was observed a handful of times. This chain joins TRBV14 and TRBJ2-3, with D unclear. CDR1 is SGHDN, CDR2 FVKESK, per germline. This CDR3 is 15 amino acids long. V was pared by 1 base and J by 3 bases, with 11 bases between. CDR3 in amino acids: CASSQGGSRTDTQYF. The CDR3 region has the DNA TGTGCCAGCAGCCAAGGCGGATCAAGAACAGATACGCAGTATTTT. The whole variable domain, remainder taken from reference TRBV14 and TRBJ2-3, is EAGVTQFPSHSVIEKGQTVTLRCDPISGHDNLYWYRRVMGKEIKFLLHFVKESKQDESGMPNNRFLAERTGGTYSTLKVQPAELEDSGVYFCASSQGGSRTDTQYFGPGTRLTVL.

The chain has TRBV28 and TRBJ2-3, with D unresolved. Per germline, CDR1 MDHEN and CDR2 SYDVKM. The V end lost 4 bases, the J end lost 6 bases, and 11 bases lay between the germline ends. CDR3 length: 13 residues. The CDR3 loop reads CASSSTSPDTQYF. The CDR3 DNA is TGTGCCAGCAGTTCGACGTCGCCCGATACGCAGTATTTT.

This clonotype was detected a few times. The V gene is TRBV10-3, the J gene TRBJ2-5; 9 bases map to TRBD1. There are 18 residues in the CDR3. CDR1 and CDR2 (germline): ENHRY, SYGVKD. With V trimmed by 0 bases and J by 3 bases, 11 bases remained unmatched. CDR3 nucleotide sequence: TGTGCCATCAGTGAGTCCTTCTCCGGGACAGGGCTCAAAGAGACCCAGTACTTC. Translation: CAISESFSGTGLKETQYF.

With regard to this clonotype: One junction end does not reproduce the germline sequence, and a read error may be involved. CDR3 in DNA: TGCAGTGCTAGAGCGGGCAGTGGGAATCGGCCCCAGCATTTT. It yields the protein CSARAGSGNRPQHF. The V and J genes are TRBV20-1 and TRBJ1-5; D gene unclear. Germline CDR1 reads DFQATT; CDR2 reads SNEGSKA (reference sequence). This CDR3 is built from 14 residues.

This clonotype was detected only a few times. The chain combines TRBV11-2 with TRBJ2-7; D not resolved. Germline V gives CDR1 SGHAT, CDR2 FQNNGV. The CDR3 contains 15 residues. V dropped 0 bases and J dropped 1 base, with 10 bases sitting between them. The CDR3 bases are TGTGCCAGCAGCTTAGAGGCGTGGGGATCCTACGAGCAGTACTTC. Amino acids: CASSLEAWGSYEQYF.

The chain carries TRBV5-1 and TRBJ1-4, with D perhaps TRBD1 (6 bases). Germline CDR1 is SGHRS and CDR2 is YFSETQ. This CDR3 region has 15 residues. Trimming took 4 bases from V and 2 from J, leaving 12 bases between them. The CDR3 nucleotides are TGCGCCAGCAGCAAAACAGGGCAGACTAATGAAAAACTGTTTTTT. Amino acid sequence: CASSKTGQTNEKLFF.